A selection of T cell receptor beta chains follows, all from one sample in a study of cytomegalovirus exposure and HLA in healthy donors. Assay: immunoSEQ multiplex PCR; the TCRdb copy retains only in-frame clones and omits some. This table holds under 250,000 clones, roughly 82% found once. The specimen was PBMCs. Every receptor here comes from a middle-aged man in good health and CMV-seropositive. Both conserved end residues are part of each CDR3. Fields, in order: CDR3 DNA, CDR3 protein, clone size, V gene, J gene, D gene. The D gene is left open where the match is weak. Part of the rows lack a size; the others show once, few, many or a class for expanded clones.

CDR3nt: TGTGCCAGCAGCGCACGGGAGGGGTTAGTTGCTTACGAGCAGTACTTC; CDR3aa: CASSAREGLVAYEQYF; abundance: .; v_gene: TRBV9; j_gene: TRBJ2-7; d_gene: TRBD2
CDR3nt: TGTGCCAGCAGCGTCTACTACGAGCAGTACTTC; CDR3aa: CASSVYYEQYF; abundance: once; v_gene: TRBV9; j_gene: TRBJ2-7; d_gene: .
CDR3nt: TGCGCCAGCAGCCACCCCTCGACTAGCGGGAGCCATGAGCAGTTCTTC; CDR3aa: CASSHPSTSGSHEQFF; abundance: .; v_gene: TRBV10-1; j_gene: TRBJ2-1; d_gene: TRBD2
CDR3nt: TGCGCCAGCAGCTCGACAGGGCCCAACACTGAAGCTTTCTTT; CDR3aa: CASSSTGPNTEAFF; abundance: .; v_gene: TRBV5-1; j_gene: TRBJ1-1; d_gene: TRBD1
CDR3nt: TGTGCCAGCTCACCGATTCACAGGGGAGATGGGGCAGATACGCAGTATTTT; CDR3aa: CASSPIHRGDGADTQYF; abundance: .; v_gene: TRBV18; j_gene: TRBJ2-3; d_gene: TRBD1
CDR3nt: TGCGCCAGCAGCTATGGACTAGCGGAAAACATTCAGTACTTC; CDR3aa: CASSYGLAENIQYF; abundance: .; v_gene: TRBV5-1; j_gene: TRBJ2-4; d_gene: TRBD2
CDR3nt: TGTGCCTGGAGTGTGGATATGACAGGCCGGCAGCCCCAGCATTTT; CDR3aa: CAWSVDMTGRQPQHF; abundance: .; v_gene: TRBV30; j_gene: TRBJ1-5; d_gene: .
CDR3nt: TGTGCCAGCAGTCCGGGGACATCGGGCACTGAAGCTTTCTTT; CDR3aa: CASSPGTSGTEAFF; abundance: .; v_gene: TRBV7-3; j_gene: TRBJ1-1; d_gene: .
CDR3nt: TGTGCCTGGAGGTCCGGGGGGCGGTCGGAGCAGTACTTC; CDR3aa: CAWRSGGRSEQYF; abundance: .; v_gene: TRBV30; j_gene: TRBJ2-7; d_gene: .
CDR3nt: TGTGCCAGCTCACCCGACAGGTATCAGCCCCAGCATTTT; CDR3aa: CASSPDRYQPQHF; abundance: .; v_gene: TRBV18; j_gene: TRBJ1-5; d_gene: .
CDR3nt: TGTGCCAGCAGCCTCACAGGGAAGGATGAGCAGTTCTTC; CDR3aa: CASSLTGKDEQFF; abundance: .; v_gene: TRBV7-6; j_gene: TRBJ2-1; d_gene: .
CDR3nt: TGTGCCAGCAGCTCTGCGAAGCGGGAGGGAGGTGAGCAGTTCTTC; CDR3aa: CASSSAKREGGEQFF; abundance: .; v_gene: TRBV11-1; j_gene: TRBJ2-1; d_gene: TRBD2
CDR3nt: TGCGCCAGCAGCCACCGGGTCCCGGGAGGTGAGCAGTTCTTC; CDR3aa: CASSHRVPGGEQFF; abundance: few; v_gene: TRBV4-1; j_gene: TRBJ2-1; d_gene: TRBD2
CDR3nt: TGTGCCAGCAGCCAAGCGGGTGGAAACACCATATATTTT; CDR3aa: CASSQAGGNTIYF; abundance: .; v_gene: TRBV4-2; j_gene: TRBJ1-3; d_gene: .
CDR3nt: TGTGCCAGCAGTGAATGGGTTTTTGGACAACCCGGGACTAGCGGGAGTTCAGATACGCAGTATTTT; CDR3aa: CASSEWVFGQPGTSGSSDTQYF; abundance: .; v_gene: TRBV2; j_gene: TRBJ2-3; d_gene: TRBD2
CDR3nt: TGTGCCAGCTCACCGAGTATGGTCATTAACACCGGGGAGCTGTTTTTT; CDR3aa: CASSPSMVINTGELFF; abundance: .; v_gene: TRBV18; j_gene: TRBJ2-2; d_gene: .
CDR3nt: TGTGCCAGCAGCAAAGGTCCGAGGGGGCCGAACACTGAAGCTTTCTTT; CDR3aa: CASSKGPRGPNTEAFF; abundance: .; v_gene: TRBV21-1; j_gene: TRBJ1-1; d_gene: .
CDR3nt: TGTGCCTGGACCCCGCTACCCTATGGCTACACCTTC; CDR3aa: CAWTPLPYGYTF; abundance: .; v_gene: TRBV30; j_gene: TRBJ1-2; d_gene: .
CDR3nt: TGTGCCAGCAGCTTCCAAATGGGGGCGGGAGGGCCGAACTACAATGAGCAGTTCTTC; CDR3aa: CASSFQMGAGGPNYNEQFF; abundance: .; v_gene: TRBV7-9; j_gene: TRBJ2-1; d_gene: TRBD2
CDR3nt: TGTGCCAGCAGTTTATCACCAGGGGGAGATGAGCAGTTCTTC; CDR3aa: CASSLSPGGDEQFF; abundance: .; v_gene: TRBV27; j_gene: TRBJ2-1; d_gene: TRBD1
CDR3nt: TGTGCCAGCAGTGCCGACAGGGGTGGGTCCTACGAGCAGTACTTC; CDR3aa: CASSADRGGSYEQYF; abundance: .; v_gene: TRBV6-5; j_gene: TRBJ2-7; d_gene: TRBD1
CDR3nt: TGTGCTAGTGGTTCATTCGCCCAGGGCCGCAATCAGCCCCAGCATTTT; CDR3aa: CASGSFAQGRNQPQHF; abundance: .; v_gene: TRBV12-5; j_gene: TRBJ1-5; d_gene: .
CDR3nt: TGTGCCAGCAGCTTAGCCAGGACTAGCGGGAGGTTCTACAATGAGCAGTTCTTC; CDR3aa: CASSLARTSGRFYNEQFF; abundance: .; v_gene: TRBV11-1; j_gene: TRBJ2-1; d_gene: TRBD2
CDR3nt: TGCAGCGTTGACAGGGGGCGTGACACCGGGGAGCTGTTTTTT; CDR3aa: CSVDRGRDTGELFF; abundance: .; v_gene: TRBV29-1; j_gene: TRBJ2-2; d_gene: TRBD1
CDR3nt: TGTGCCAGCAGCTTGGCGGGAGGGCCGAACGGGGAGCTGTTTTTT; CDR3aa: CASSLAGGPNGELFF; abundance: .; v_gene: TRBV5-8; j_gene: TRBJ2-2; d_gene: TRBD2
CDR3nt: TGTGCCAGTAGACTAGCGGGAAGCCTCAATGAGCAGTTCTTC; CDR3aa: CASRLAGSLNEQFF; abundance: .; v_gene: TRBV19; j_gene: TRBJ2-1; d_gene: TRBD2
CDR3nt: TGTGCCAGCTCCCCAGGGGGGAGCTATGGCTACACCTTC; CDR3aa: CASSPGGSYGYTF; abundance: .; v_gene: TRBV18; j_gene: TRBJ1-2; d_gene: TRBD1
CDR3nt: TGTGCCAGCAGCTCAATCGGACTAGCGGGACAAGAGACCCAGTACTTC; CDR3aa: CASSSIGLAGQETQYF; abundance: .; v_gene: TRBV7-9; j_gene: TRBJ2-5; d_gene: TRBD2
CDR3nt: TGTGCCAGCAGGTGGTTTGGTACAGGACAAGAGACCCAGTACTTC; CDR3aa: CASRWFGTGQETQYF; abundance: .; v_gene: TRBV2; j_gene: TRBJ2-5; d_gene: .
CDR3nt: TGTGCCACCAGCAGAGATTTTATAGCGGGAGTGGAGACCCAGTACTTC; CDR3aa: CATSRDFIAGVETQYF; abundance: .; v_gene: TRBV15; j_gene: TRBJ2-5; d_gene: TRBD2
CDR3nt: TGTGCCAGTACCTTTGGACAGATGAACACAGATACGCAGTATTTT; CDR3aa: CASTFGQMNTDTQYF; abundance: few; v_gene: TRBV19; j_gene: TRBJ2-3; d_gene: .
CDR3nt: TGTGCCAGCAGCCCCCCTTTTACTAGCACAGATACGCAGTATTTT; CDR3aa: CASSPPFTSTDTQYF; abundance: .; v_gene: TRBV7-8; j_gene: TRBJ2-3; d_gene: .
CDR3nt: TGTGCCAGCAGTTACGGGGAGTATAGCACAGATACGCAGTATTTT; CDR3aa: CASSYGEYSTDTQYF; abundance: once; v_gene: TRBV6-5; j_gene: TRBJ2-3; d_gene: .
CDR3nt: TGTGCCAGCAGCGTAGTCCCAGGGATGGATGAGCAGTTCTTC; CDR3aa: CASSVVPGMDEQFF; abundance: .; v_gene: TRBV9; j_gene: TRBJ2-1; d_gene: .
CDR3nt: TGTGCCAGCAGTGGGAGGCAGACGGGCACCGGGGAGCTGTTTTTT; CDR3aa: CASSGRQTGTGELFF; abundance: .; v_gene: TRBV2; j_gene: TRBJ2-2; d_gene: .
CDR3nt: TGTGCCAGCAGCTCTCAACAGGGAAAAGAGACCCAGTACTTC; CDR3aa: CASSSQQGKETQYF; abundance: .; v_gene: TRBV7-2; j_gene: TRBJ2-5; d_gene: .
CDR3nt: TGTGCCAGCAACAAACAGGGATGGACAGATACGCAGTATTTT; CDR3aa: CASNKQGWTDTQYF; abundance: .; v_gene: TRBV6-5; j_gene: TRBJ2-3; d_gene: .
CDR3nt: TGTGCCAGCAGCCAAGATACAGGGATTGAAAAACTGTTTTTT; CDR3aa: CASSQDTGIEKLFF; abundance: few; v_gene: TRBV14; j_gene: TRBJ1-4; d_gene: .
CDR3nt: TGTGCCAGTAACCTGGACAGGGGTGGGCAGCCCCAGCATTTT; CDR3aa: CASNLDRGGQPQHF; abundance: .; v_gene: TRBV19; j_gene: TRBJ1-5; d_gene: TRBD1
CDR3nt: TGTGCCATCAGGGGGACAGGGCAAGGAAACACCATATATTTT; CDR3aa: CAIRGTGQGNTIYF; abundance: .; v_gene: TRBV10-3; j_gene: TRBJ1-3; d_gene: TRBD1
CDR3nt: TGTGCCAGCAGCTTCCGGGCTAGCGGGACTGGTGAGCAGTTCTTC; CDR3aa: CASSFRASGTGEQFF; abundance: .; v_gene: TRBV11-2; j_gene: TRBJ2-1; d_gene: TRBD2
CDR3nt: TGTGCCAGCAGCTTACCGTCGGAAGAGACCCAGTACTTC; CDR3aa: CASSLPSEETQYF; abundance: .; v_gene: TRBV7-9; j_gene: TRBJ2-5; d_gene: .
CDR3nt: TGTGCCAGCAGTGAAGGTGGCGAGGACAGGGATATTTCCGGGGAGCTGTTTTTT; CDR3aa: CASSEGGEDRDISGELFF; abundance: .; v_gene: TRBV6-4; j_gene: TRBJ2-2; d_gene: TRBD1
CDR3nt: TGTGCCAGCAAGAGACAGAATATGAACACTGAAGCTTTCTTT; CDR3aa: CASKRQNMNTEAFF; abundance: .; v_gene: TRBV6-1; j_gene: TRBJ1-1; d_gene: .
CDR3nt: TGTGCCAGCTCACCCTCCCGGGATACCGAGCAGTACTTC; CDR3aa: CASSPSRDTEQYF; abundance: .; v_gene: TRBV18; j_gene: TRBJ2-7; d_gene: .
CDR3nt: TGCGCCAGCAGCCCAAGACAGGGGGCCCTCTATAGCAATCAGCCCCAGCATTTT; CDR3aa: CASSPRQGALYSNQPQHF; abundance: .; v_gene: TRBV4-1; j_gene: TRBJ1-5; d_gene: TRBD1
CDR3nt: TGTGCCAGCAGTTTGGGCACGACCTACGAGCAGTACTTC; CDR3aa: CASSLGTTYEQYF; abundance: few; v_gene: TRBV27; j_gene: TRBJ2-7; d_gene: .
CDR3nt: TGTGCCAGCAGCGTGTCGAGGTACCAAGAGACCCAGTACTTC; CDR3aa: CASSVSRYQETQYF; abundance: .; v_gene: TRBV9; j_gene: TRBJ2-5; d_gene: .
CDR3nt: TGTGCCAGCAGCGAGATAGCGGGAGCACACACCGGGGAGCTGTTTTTT; CDR3aa: CASSEIAGAHTGELFF; abundance: .; v_gene: TRBV7-3; j_gene: TRBJ2-2; d_gene: TRBD2
CDR3nt: TGTGCCAGCAGTTTATCACGGGGTAACCAAGAGACCCAGTACTTC; CDR3aa: CASSLSRGNQETQYF; abundance: .; v_gene: TRBV27; j_gene: TRBJ2-5; d_gene: .
CDR3nt: TGCAGCGTTGACGGGCAGGGGGCCGATGGCTACACCTTC; CDR3aa: CSVDGQGADGYTF; abundance: .; v_gene: TRBV29-1; j_gene: TRBJ1-2; d_gene: TRBD1
CDR3nt: TGTGCCAGCAGCCAAGAAGCGGGACTAGTCTCCTACAATGAGCAGTTCTTC; CDR3aa: CASSQEAGLVSYNEQFF; abundance: .; v_gene: TRBV4-2; j_gene: TRBJ2-1; d_gene: TRBD2
CDR3nt: TGTGCCACCAGCAGAGATAGACTGCTAGATACGCAGTATTTT; CDR3aa: CATSRDRLLDTQYF; abundance: .; v_gene: TRBV15; j_gene: TRBJ2-3; d_gene: .
CDR3nt: TGTGCCAGCAGTCGACTAGCGGGAGGGCCTTACGAGCAGTACTTC; CDR3aa: CASSRLAGGPYEQYF; abundance: .; v_gene: TRBV2; j_gene: TRBJ2-7; d_gene: TRBD2
CDR3nt: TGTGCTAGCAGCCATGACAGGGAAAGGCCCCAGTACTTC; CDR3aa: CASSHDRERPQYF; abundance: .; v_gene: TRBV7-7; j_gene: TRBJ2-5; d_gene: TRBD1
CDR3nt: TGTGCCTGGAGGATCCAGGGGGCAGGATATGGCTACACCTTC; CDR3aa: CAWRIQGAGYGYTF; abundance: .; v_gene: TRBV30; j_gene: TRBJ1-2; d_gene: TRBD1
CDR3nt: TGTGCCAGCCTAAACAGAGCGGTGCACAATGAGCAGTTCTTC; CDR3aa: CASLNRAVHNEQFF; abundance: .; v_gene: TRBV28; j_gene: TRBJ2-1; d_gene: .
CDR3nt: TGTGCCAGCAGCTTAGTTGTAGCGGGAGCCGGCAATGAGCAGTTCTTC; CDR3aa: CASSLVVAGAGNEQFF; abundance: .; v_gene: TRBV7-3; j_gene: TRBJ2-1; d_gene: TRBD2
CDR3nt: TGTGCCAGCAGTGAGGGACAGTTCTACGAGCAGTACTTC; CDR3aa: CASSEGQFYEQYF; abundance: once; v_gene: TRBV2; j_gene: TRBJ2-7; d_gene: TRBD1